These 30 T cell receptor beta chains originate from one sample sequenced in a study of human T cells and chemical hapten exposure. As to time point: pre-sensitization, week 0. Treatment indicated: therapeutic diphenylcyclopropenone sensitization with weekly scalp DPC. MiXCR, applied by TCRdb to the RACE reads, yields one record per CDR3 protein. The sample lists 60,000 to 75,000 distinct CDR3 sequences, around 7% occurring once. The sample was whole blood, taken in connection with sensitization to the hapten diphenylcyclopropenone (DPC). The receptors shown here come from a young woman with alopecia areata. Some clones in this sample may be carry-over from other donors' samples.

This clonotype has ten or more counts. This rearrangement joins TRBV7-3 to TRBJ2-1, with D perhaps assigned TRBD1 or TRBD2 (5 bases each). Germline-derived CDR1 and CDR2 are SGHTA and FQGTGA. The V end lost 5 bases, the J end lost 5 bases, and 13 bases lay between the germline ends. The CDR3 spans 14 residues. The CDR3: CASSPGRSNNEQFF. Here the CDR3 DNA reads TGTGCCAGCAGCCCGGGACGGTCCAACAATGAGCAGTTCTTC.

This clonotype was seen more than once but under ten times. The chain links TRBV9 to TRBJ2-3; unclear D gene. The CDR3 extends over 16 amino acids. Trimming took off 3 bases at V and 2 bases at J, with 16 bases between the two ends. Germline V gene sequence: CDR1 SGDLS, CDR2 YYNGEE. The CDR3 region is CASSGPSGPPTDTQYF. CDR3 coding DNA: TGTGCCAGCAGCGGCCCCTCCGGGCCCCCCACAGATACGCAGTATTTT.

This clonotype was recorded many times. V gene TRBV2 combines with J gene TRBJ1-2, with 7 bases aligning to TRBD1. The CDR3 has 14 residues. The junction had 10 bases not matched to a gene; V was cut back by 5 bases and J by 7 bases. Germline CDR1 SNHLY, CDR2 FYNNEI. Written as DNA, the CDR3 is TGTGCCAGCAGTCCAGGACAGGCTTTCGGTGGCTACACCTTC. Its translation is CASSPGQAFGGYTF.

This clonotype showed up many times. The chain couples TRBV6-5 to TRBJ1-1; D gene ambiguous. Germline V CDR1 and CDR2: MNHEY, SVGAGI. The germline V and J ends were trimmed by 5 bases and 1 base, with 11 bases remaining between them. This CDR3 is built from 14 residues. This chain's CDR3 is CASSVKRTNTEAFF. The CDR3 DNA is TGTGCCAGCAGTGTGAAAAGGACGAACACTGAAGCTTTCTTT.

In its sample, this clonotype was seen a few times. The chain uses TRBV3-1 and TRBJ2-3; perhaps TRBD2 as D (6 bases). The V and J ends lost 2 bases and 0 bases respectively, with 12 bases between them. The CDR3 is 16 amino acids. Germline assignment: CDR1 LGHDT and CDR2 YNNKEL (reference sequence). The CDR3 region is CASSQNRDSSTDTQYF. The CDR3, as DNA: TGTGCCAGCAGCCAAAACCGGGACTCCAGCACAGATACGCAGTATTTT.

This clonotype was recorded at least ten times. V gene TRBV5-1 combines with J gene TRBJ1-1, with a possible D match to TRBD1 (5 bases). The CDR3 sequence is 15 residues long. Trimming took off 3 bases at V and 2 bases at J, with 14 bases between the two ends. Germline-derived CDR1 and CDR2 are SGHRS and YFSETQ. CDR3 DNA sequence: TGCGCCAGCAGCTGGGGCCCCGGGATAAACACTGAAGCTTTCTTT. It specifies CASSWGPGINTEAFF.

This clonotype was detected ten times or more. The chain carries TRBV27 and TRBJ2-1; no clear D. The V and J ends lost 3 bases and 10 bases respectively, with 25 bases between them. The CDR3 is 17 residues long. Germline CDR1 and CDR2: MNHEY and SMNVEV (reference sequence). DNA for the CDR3: TGTGCCAGCAGTTTCTACGCGCCGCCTAATCCCGAATCAGAGCAGTTCTTC. It translates to CASSFYAPPNPESEQFF.

This clonotype has more than one count but fewer than ten. The genes are TRBV6-5 and TRBJ1-1, with D perhaps TRBD1 (5 bases). Germline loops: CDR1 MNHEY, CDR2 SVGAGI. The CDR3 is 15 amino acids. The V end was cut by 0 bases, the J end by 0 bases, with 8 bases between. Here the CDR3 DNA reads TGTGCCAGCAGTTACTCGACAGTCATGAACACTGAAGCTTTCTTT. Its translation: CASSYSTVMNTEAFF.

Remarks on this clonotype: A much larger clone is a single base away; this may be a read error. V and J are TRBV6-5 and TRBJ1-3; D not certain. The CDR3 is made up of 15 amino acids. CDR1 and CDR2 from the germline V gene are MNHEY and SVGAGI. The CDR3 sequence: CAGSYSTTPGNTIYF. The CDR3 bases are TGTGCCGGCAGTTACTCAACGACCCCTGGAAACACCATATATTTT.

The chain carries TRBV12-5 and TRBJ1-5; D unclear. Germline V CDR1 and CDR2: LGHNT, FRNRAP. This CDR3 has 13 residues. Trimming took off 1 base at V and 3 bases at J, with 4 bases between the two ends. CDR3 DNA: TGTGCTAGTGGTTTGGCGGTCAATCAGCCCCAGCATTTT. Amino acids: CASGLAVNQPQHF.

This clonotype was seen a handful of times. The V call is TRBV12-3 or TRBV12-4, the J call TRBJ1-5; possibly TRBD1 for D (5 bases). Trimming left V 6 bases short and J 3 bases short, with 9 bases between. There are 13 residues in the CDR3. CDR3: CASSGTHNQPQHF. The CDR3 coding sequence is TGTGCCAGCAGCGGGACCCACAATCAGCCCCAGCATTTT.

The chain has TRBV4-3 and TRBJ2-5; 9 bases map to TRBD2. Germline CDR1 and CDR2: LGHNA and YSLEER. This CDR3 spans 15 amino acids. Trimming took 0 bases from V and 1 from J; bases not matched to a gene: 0. For the CDR3, the DNA is TGCGCCAGCAGCCAAGAGCGGGGGGGCCAAGAGACCCAGTACTTC. Translated: CASSQERGGQETQYF.

This clonotype appeared many times. This sequence joins TRBV2 and TRBJ2-7; either TRBD1 or TRBD2 may supply D (5 bases each). Trimming shortened V by 7 bases and J by 9 bases, and 16 bases separated the two germline ends. The CDR3 sequence is 12 residues long. Germline assignment: CDR1 SNHLY and CDR2 FYNNEI. The CDR3 loop reads CASTGTPSGQYF. The CDR3 nucleotides read TGTGCCAGCACCGGGACGCCAAGCGGGCAGTACTTC.

This clonotype has only a few counts. The chain employs TRBV7-2 and TRBJ2-2; TRBD1 matches at 7 bases. Germline V gives CDR1 SGHTA, CDR2 FQGNSA. CDR3 size: 16 residues. The V gene end was trimmed by 6 bases and the J gene end by 0 bases; junction bases not matched to a gene: 7. The CDR3 reads CASSPGTVTNTGELFF. CDR3 nucleotide sequence: TGTGCCAGCAGTCCTGGGACAGTAACGAACACCGGGGAGCTGTTTTTT. Using reference TRBV7-2 and TRBJ2-2 for the parts outside the CDR3, the full variable domain is GAGVSQSPSNKVTEKGKDVELRCDPISGHTALYWYRQSLGQGLEFLIYFQGNSAPDKSGLPSDRFSAERTGGSVSTLTIQRTQQEDSAVYLCASSPGTVTNTGELFFGEGSRLTVL.

This clonotype has more than one count but fewer than ten. J is TRBJ1-2 and V is TRBV9; D is undetermined. The CDR3 is made up of 13 amino acids. The germline V and J ends were trimmed by 0 bases and 5 bases, with 8 bases remaining between them. In germline, CDR1 is SGDLS, CDR2 YYNGEE. The CDR3 region has the DNA TGTGCCAGCAGCGTAGGACGCGGGTATGGCTACACCTTC. Its translation: CASSVGRGYGYTF.

This clonotype was detected ten times or more. The rearrangement links TRBV7-8 to TRBJ2-1, with 11 bases lining up with TRBD2. The CDR3 is 17 residues long. CDR1 SGHVS and CDR2 FQNEAQ come from the germline V gene. With V trimmed by 2 bases and J by 5 bases, 8 bases remained unmatched. The CDR3 spells CASSLSSSGGPNNEQFF. In DNA form, the CDR3 reads TGTGCCAGCAGCTTATCCTCTAGCGGGGGGCCGAACAATGAGCAGTTCTTC.

This clonotype was observed at least ten times. The V and J genes are TRBV3-1 and TRBJ1-1; the D gene is possibly TRBD1 (6 bases). Germline CDR1 is LGHDT and CDR2 is YNNKEL (reference sequence). This CDR3 has 14 amino acids. V lost 1 base, J lost 1 base, and 7 bases lay in between. CDR3 sequence reads: CASSQGGQNTEAFF. The CDR3 DNA follows: TGTGCCAGCAGCCAAGGGGGACAGAACACTGAAGCTTTCTTT.

This clonotype occurred a few times. This chain uses TRBV5-1 with TRBJ2-5; D may be TRBD1 (6 bases). The CDR3 has 14 amino acids. Looked up from germline, CDR1 is SGHRS and CDR2 is YFSETQ. V lost 3 bases to trimming and J lost 2 bases, with 11 bases between them. This chain's CDR3 is CASSSGDKQETQYF. CDR3 sequence (DNA): TGCGCCAGCAGCTCCGGGGACAAACAAGAGACCCAGTACTTC.

This clonotype was seen repeatedly, ten times or more. V is TRBV20-1 and J is TRBJ2-3, with 12 bases fitting TRBD2. The germline V gene has CDR1 DFQATT and CDR2 SNEGSKA (reference sequence). The CDR3 covers 15 residues. J gave up 2 bases and V 3 bases, and 3 bases lay outside the gene matches. CDR3 sequence: CSARTSGGPTDTQYF. The DNA for the CDR3 is TGCAGTGCTAGGACTAGCGGGGGACCCACAGATACGCAGTATTTT.

V and J are TRBV6-5 and TRBJ1-1; 10 bases fit TRBD1. With 7 bases clipped from V and 4 bases from J, the junction kept 6 bases outside the gene matches. Looked up from germline, CDR1 is MNHEY and CDR2 is SVGAGI. The CDR3 runs 14 residues. DNA of the CDR3: TGTGCCAGCACCCCGACAGGGGGCGTCACTGAAGCTTTCTTT. Translated: CASTPTGGVTEAFF.

Ten or more counts support this clonotype. The chain has TRBV28 and TRBJ1-1; 12 bases match TRBD1. V lost 5 bases and J lost 5; bases outside the gene matches: 9. CDR1 MDHEN and CDR2 SYDVKM come from the germline V gene. The CDR3 covers 16 residues. The CDR3 nucleotides are TGTGCCAGCAGTCCGGGACAGGGGGCGACGCGGACTGAAGCTTTCTTT. Translating gives CASSPGQGATRTEAFF.

The CDR3 sequence is CASSLRGNIQYF. The CDR3 DNA reads TGTGCCAGCAGCTTAAGGGGAAACATTCAGTACTTC. V gene TRBV13 combines with J gene TRBJ2-4; D is possibly TRBD1 (5 bases). CDR3 length: 12 residues. Trimming removed 2 bases at V and 6 bases at J, with 5 bases between. Germline lookup yields CDR1 PRHDT and CDR2 FYEKMQ (reference sequence). The full variable domain, rest sourced from reference TRBV13 and TRBJ2-4, is AAGVIQSPRHLIKEKRETATLKCYPIPRHDTVYWYQQGPGQDPQFLISFYEKMQSDKGSIPDRFSAQQFSDYHSELNMSSLELGDSALYFCASSLRGNIQYFGAGTRLSVL.

This clonotype was detected ten times or more. J is TRBJ1-4 and V is TRBV20-1; D not resolved. The V end lost 3 bases, the J end lost 7 bases, and 24 bases lay between the germline ends. CDR1 DFQATT and CDR2 SNEGSKA come from the germline V gene (reference sequence). This CDR3 contains 17 residues. The CDR3 bases are TGCAGTGCTAGTACCCATTTTGACCCGGTATTAACTGAAAAACTGTTTTTT. Its translation is CSASTHFDPVLTEKLFF.

This clonotype was found many times. The V call is TRBV2, the J call TRBJ1-1; D perhaps matches TRBD1 (5 bases). The CDR3 has 14 amino acids. CDR1 and CDR2 from the germline V gene are SNHLY and FYNNEI. V was clipped by 3 bases and J by 2 bases, with 10 bases between them. This CDR3 reads CASSDQGFNTEAFF. In nucleotides, the CDR3 is TGTGCCAGCAGTGATCAGGGATTTAACACTGAAGCTTTCTTT.

V usage is TRBV12-3 or TRBV12-4 and J usage is TRBJ2-5, with TRBD1 identical over 9 bases. CDR3 length: 16 residues. J was trimmed by 4 bases and V by 1 base; bases with no gene match: 7. The CDR3 spells CASSLDDRGRGETQYF. As DNA, the CDR3 is TGTGCCAGCAGTTTAGACGACAGGGGGAGAGGAGAGACCCAGTACTTC.

Many counts were recorded for this clonotype. The chain joins TRBV6-4 to TRBJ2-1; possibly TRBD1 for D (6 bases). Trimming pared 0 bases from V and 4 bases from J, leaving 13 bases between. Germline values: CDR1 MRHNA, CDR2 SNTAGT. The CDR3 spans 16 residues. The CDR3 nucleotides are TGTGCCAGCAGTGACTCGAGTACAGGGACATACAATGAGCAGTTCTTC. It translates to CASSDSSTGTYNEQFF.

V is TRBV12-3 or TRBV12-4 and J is TRBJ1-1; D not certain. This CDR3 comprises 14 residues. The V gene lost 4 bases and the J gene lost 1 base, with 10 bases spanning the gap. The CDR3 bases are TGTGCCAGCAGTTCTATGCCGGGGAACACTGAAGCTTTCTTT. This codes for CASSSMPGNTEAFF.

This clonotype has ten or more counts. The rearrangement joins TRBV12-3 or TRBV12-4 to TRBJ2-1, with 9 bases aligning to TRBD2. V lost 7 bases, J lost 5 bases, and 6 bases stayed unmatched. This CDR3 region has 14 residues. The CDR3 nucleotides are TGTGCCAGCATTGGCGGGGGGGCCCACAATGAGCAGTTCTTC. Encoded protein: CASIGGGAHNEQFF.

This clonotype has at least ten counts. CDR3 in amino acids: CASSYVERGTEAFF. CDR3 coding DNA: TGTGCCAGCAGCTATGTGGAACGGGGGACTGAAGCTTTCTTT. The J gene is TRBJ1-1, the V gene TRBV7-8, with a possible D match to TRBD1 (5 bases). This CDR3 has 14 amino acids. V was pared by 4 bases and J by 5 bases, with 14 bases between. Germline CDR1 and CDR2: SGHVS and FQNEAQ.

This clonotype was recorded many times. The chain combines TRBV25-1 with TRBJ2-5; 7 bases agree with TRBD2. Trimming at V came to 5 bases and at J to 4 bases, leaving 4 bases not matched to a gene. The CDR3 covers 13 residues. Per the germline V gene, CDR1 is MGHDK and CDR2 is SYGVNS. The CDR3 nucleotides are TGTGCCAGCAGTAGACTAGCCAGAGAGACCCAGTACTTC. It translates to CASSRLARETQYF. Looking up the rest from reference TRBV25-1 and TRBJ2-5 gives the full variable domain: EADIYQTPRYLVIGTGKKITLECSQTMGHDKMYWYQQDPGMELHLIHYSYGVNSTEKGDLSSESTVSRIRTEHFPLTLESARPSHTSQYLCASSRLARETQYFGPGTRLLVL.